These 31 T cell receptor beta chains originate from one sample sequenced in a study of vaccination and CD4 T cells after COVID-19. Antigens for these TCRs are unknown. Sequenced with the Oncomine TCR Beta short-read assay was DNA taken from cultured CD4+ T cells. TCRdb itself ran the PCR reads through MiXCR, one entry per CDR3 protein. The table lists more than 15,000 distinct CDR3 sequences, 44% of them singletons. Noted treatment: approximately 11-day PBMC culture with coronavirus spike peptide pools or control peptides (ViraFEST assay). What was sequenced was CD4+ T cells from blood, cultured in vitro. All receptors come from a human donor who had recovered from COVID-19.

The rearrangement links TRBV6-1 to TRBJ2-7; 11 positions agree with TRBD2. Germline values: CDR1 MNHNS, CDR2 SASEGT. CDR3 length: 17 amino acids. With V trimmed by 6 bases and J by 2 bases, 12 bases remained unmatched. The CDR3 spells CASSPPGLADSAYEQYF. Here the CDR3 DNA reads TGTGCCAGCAGCCCCCCGGGACTAGCGGATTCCGCCTACGAGCAGTACTTC.

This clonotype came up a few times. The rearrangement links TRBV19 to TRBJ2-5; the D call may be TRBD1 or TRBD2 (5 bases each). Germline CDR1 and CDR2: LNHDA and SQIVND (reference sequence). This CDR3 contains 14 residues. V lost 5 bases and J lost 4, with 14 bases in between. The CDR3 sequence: CASSAGTVRETQYF. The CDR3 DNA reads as TGTGCCAGTAGTGCCGGGACCGTTCGAGAGACCCAGTACTTC.

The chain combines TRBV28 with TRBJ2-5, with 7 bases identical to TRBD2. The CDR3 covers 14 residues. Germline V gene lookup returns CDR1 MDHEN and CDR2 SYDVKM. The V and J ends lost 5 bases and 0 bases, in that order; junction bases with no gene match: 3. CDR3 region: CASSALAYQETQYF. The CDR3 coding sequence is TGTGCCAGCAGTGCACTAGCGTACCAAGAGACCCAGTACTTC. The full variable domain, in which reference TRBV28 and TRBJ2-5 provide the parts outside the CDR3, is DVKVTQSSRYLVKRTGEKVFLECVQDMDHENMFWYRQDPGLGLRLIYFSYDVKMKEKGDIPEGYSVSREKKERFSLILESASTNQTSMYLCASSALAYQETQYFGPGTRLLVL.

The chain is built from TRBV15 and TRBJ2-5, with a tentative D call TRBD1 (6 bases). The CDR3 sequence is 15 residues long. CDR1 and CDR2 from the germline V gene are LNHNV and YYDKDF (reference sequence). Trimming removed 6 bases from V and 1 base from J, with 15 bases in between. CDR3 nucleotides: TGTGCCACCAGAGGAGGCGTAGGGGGCCAAGAGACCCAGTACTTC. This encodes CATRGGVGGQETQYF.

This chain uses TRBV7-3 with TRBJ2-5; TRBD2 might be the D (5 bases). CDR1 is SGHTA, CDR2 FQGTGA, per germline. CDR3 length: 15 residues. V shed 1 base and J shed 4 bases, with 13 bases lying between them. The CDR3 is CASSLSGIGVETQYF. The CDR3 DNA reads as TGTGCCAGCAGCTTAAGTGGGATCGGGGTAGAGACCCAGTACTTC.

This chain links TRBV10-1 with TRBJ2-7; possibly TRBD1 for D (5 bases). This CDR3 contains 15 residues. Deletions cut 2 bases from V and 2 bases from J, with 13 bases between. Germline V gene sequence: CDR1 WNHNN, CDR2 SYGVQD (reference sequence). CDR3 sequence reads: CASSEVPGQAYEQYF. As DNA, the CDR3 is TGCGCCAGCAGTGAGGTTCCAGGGCAAGCCTACGAGCAGTACTTC.

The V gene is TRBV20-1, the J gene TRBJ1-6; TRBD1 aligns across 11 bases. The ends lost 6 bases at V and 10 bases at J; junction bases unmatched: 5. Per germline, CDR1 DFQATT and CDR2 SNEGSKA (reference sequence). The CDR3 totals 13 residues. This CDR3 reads CSALGQGGSPLHF. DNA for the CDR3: TGCAGTGCCCTGGGACAGGGGGGATCACCCCTCCACTTT.

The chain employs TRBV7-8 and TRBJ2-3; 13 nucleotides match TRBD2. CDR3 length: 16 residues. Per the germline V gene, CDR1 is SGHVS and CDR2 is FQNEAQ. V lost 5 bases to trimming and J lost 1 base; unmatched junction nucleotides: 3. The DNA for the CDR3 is TGTGCCAGCAGCCTACTAGCGGGAGGGGGCACAGATACGCAGTATTTT. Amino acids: CASSLLAGGGTDTQYF.

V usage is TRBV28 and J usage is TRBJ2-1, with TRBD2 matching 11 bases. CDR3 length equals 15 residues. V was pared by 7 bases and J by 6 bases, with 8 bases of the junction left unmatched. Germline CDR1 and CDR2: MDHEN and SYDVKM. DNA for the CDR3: TGTGCCAGCAATAGACTAGCGGGGATGCCCAATGAGCAGTTCTTC. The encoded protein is CASNRLAGMPNEQFF.

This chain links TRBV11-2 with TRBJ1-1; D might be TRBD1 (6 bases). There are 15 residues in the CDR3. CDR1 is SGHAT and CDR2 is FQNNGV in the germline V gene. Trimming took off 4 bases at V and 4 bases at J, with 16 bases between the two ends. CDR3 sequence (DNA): TGTGCCAGCAGCTCGTCCCTACAGGGTTCCACTGAAGCTTTCTTT. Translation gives CASSSSLQGSTEAFF.

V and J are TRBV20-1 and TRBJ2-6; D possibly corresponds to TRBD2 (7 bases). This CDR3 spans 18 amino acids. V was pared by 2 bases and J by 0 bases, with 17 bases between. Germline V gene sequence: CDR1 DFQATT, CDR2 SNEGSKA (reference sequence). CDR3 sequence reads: CSARTLTGRASGANVLTF. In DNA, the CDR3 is TGCAGTGCTAGAACCTTAACAGGGAGGGCCTCTGGGGCCAACGTCCTGACTTTC.

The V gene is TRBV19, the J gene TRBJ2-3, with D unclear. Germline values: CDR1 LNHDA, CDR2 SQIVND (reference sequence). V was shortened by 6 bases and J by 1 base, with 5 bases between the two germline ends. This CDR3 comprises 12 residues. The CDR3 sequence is CASRSGTDTQYF. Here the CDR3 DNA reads TGTGCCAGTAGATCCGGCACAGATACGCAGTATTTT. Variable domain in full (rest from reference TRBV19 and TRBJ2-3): DGGITQSPKYLFRKEGQNVTLSCEQNLNHDAMYWYRQDPGQGLRLIYYSQIVNDFQKGDIAEGYSVSREKKESFPLTVTSAQKNPTAFYLCASRSGTDTQYFGPGTRLTVL.

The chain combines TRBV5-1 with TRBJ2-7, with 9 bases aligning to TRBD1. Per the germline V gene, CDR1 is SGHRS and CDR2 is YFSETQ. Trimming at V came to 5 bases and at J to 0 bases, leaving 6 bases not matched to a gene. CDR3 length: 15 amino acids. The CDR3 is CASRQGAPSSYEQYF. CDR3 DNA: TGCGCCAGCAGACAGGGGGCCCCTTCCTCCTACGAGCAGTACTTC.

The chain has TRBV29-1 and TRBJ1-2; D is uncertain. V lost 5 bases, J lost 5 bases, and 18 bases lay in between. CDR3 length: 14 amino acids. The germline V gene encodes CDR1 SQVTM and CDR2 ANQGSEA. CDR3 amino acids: CSVSVRNGVYGYTF. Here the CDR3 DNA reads TGCAGCGTTTCGGTCCGAAATGGCGTTTATGGCTACACCTTC.

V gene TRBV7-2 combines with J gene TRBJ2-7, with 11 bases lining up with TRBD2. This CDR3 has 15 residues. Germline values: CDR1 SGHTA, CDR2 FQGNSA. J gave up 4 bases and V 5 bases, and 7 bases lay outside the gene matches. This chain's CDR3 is CASSPRLAGQYEQYF. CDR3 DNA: TGTGCCAGCAGCCCTCGACTAGCGGGACAATACGAGCAGTACTTC. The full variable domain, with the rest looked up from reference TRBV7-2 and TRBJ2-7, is GAGVSQSPSNKVTEKGKDVELRCDPISGHTALYWYRQSLGQGLEFLIYFQGNSAPDKSGLPSDRFSAERTGGSVSTLTIQRTQQEDSAVYLCASSPRLAGQYEQYFGPGTRLTVT.

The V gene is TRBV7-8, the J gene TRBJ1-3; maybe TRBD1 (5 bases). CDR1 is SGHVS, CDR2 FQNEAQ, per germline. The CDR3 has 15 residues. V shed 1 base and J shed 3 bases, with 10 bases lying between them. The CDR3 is CASSLGPGFGNTIYF. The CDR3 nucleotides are TGTGCCAGCAGCTTAGGTCCAGGGTTTGGAAACACCATATATTTT.

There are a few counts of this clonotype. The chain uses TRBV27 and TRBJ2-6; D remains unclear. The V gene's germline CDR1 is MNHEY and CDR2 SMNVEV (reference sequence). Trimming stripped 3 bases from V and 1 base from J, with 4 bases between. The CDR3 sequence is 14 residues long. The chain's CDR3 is CASSFASGANVLTF. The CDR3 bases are TGTGCCAGCAGTTTTGCTTCTGGGGCCAACGTCCTGACTTTC.

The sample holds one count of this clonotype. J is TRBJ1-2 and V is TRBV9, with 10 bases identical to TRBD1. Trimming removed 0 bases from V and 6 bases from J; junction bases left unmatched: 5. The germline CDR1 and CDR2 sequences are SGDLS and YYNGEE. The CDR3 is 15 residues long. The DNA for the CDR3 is TGTGCCAGCAGCGTAGTTGGACAGGGGGTGGATGGCTACACCTTC. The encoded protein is CASSVVGQGVDGYTF.

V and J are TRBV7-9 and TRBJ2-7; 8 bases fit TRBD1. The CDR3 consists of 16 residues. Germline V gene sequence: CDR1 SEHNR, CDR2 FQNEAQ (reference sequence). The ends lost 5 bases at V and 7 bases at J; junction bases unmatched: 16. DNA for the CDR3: TGTGCCAGCAGCATTAGGACAGGGACCCATTTGAGGGAGCAGTACTTC. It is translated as CASSIRTGTHLREQYF.

The DNA of the CDR3 is TGTGCCAGCAGTTCTTTCGGCGGGAGTTCAAATACGCAGTATTTT. Its translation is CASSSFGGSSNTQYF. V usage is TRBV28 and J usage is TRBJ2-3; 7 nucleotides line up with TRBD2. This CDR3 has 15 residues. The ends lost 4 bases at V and 7 bases at J; junction bases unmatched: 11. Germline lookup yields CDR1 MDHEN and CDR2 SYDVKM.

CDR3 loop: CASSYSTVNTEAFF. In DNA form, the CDR3 reads TGTGCCAGCAGCTATTCGACGGTTAACACTGAAGCTTTCTTT. This chain links TRBV5-4 with TRBJ1-1; D not resolved. The CDR3 contains 14 residues. CDR1 and CDR2 (germline): SGHNT, YYREEE (reference sequence). V shed 3 bases and J shed 2 bases, with 11 bases lying between them.

The CDR3 sequence: CAWSPFLAGGHTDTQYF. In DNA, the CDR3 is TGTGCCTGGAGCCCCTTTCTAGCGGGAGGACACACAGATACGCAGTATTTT. The chain links TRBV30 to TRBJ2-3; 11 nucleotides agree with TRBD2. Trimming took 3 bases from V and 2 from J; bases not matched to a gene: 10. Germline lookup yields CDR1 GTSNPN and CDR2 SVGIG (reference sequence). CDR3 length equals 17 residues.

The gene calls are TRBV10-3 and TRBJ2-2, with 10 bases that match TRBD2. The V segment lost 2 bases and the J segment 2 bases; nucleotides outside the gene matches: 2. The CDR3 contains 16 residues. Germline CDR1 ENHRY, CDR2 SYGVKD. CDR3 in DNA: TGTGCCATCAGTGAGGGACTAGCGGTAAACACCGGGGAGCTGTTTTTT. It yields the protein CAISEGLAVNTGELFF.

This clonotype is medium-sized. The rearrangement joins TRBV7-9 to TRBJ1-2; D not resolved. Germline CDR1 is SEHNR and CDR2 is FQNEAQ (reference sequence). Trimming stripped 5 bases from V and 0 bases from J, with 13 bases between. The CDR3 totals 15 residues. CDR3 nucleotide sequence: TGTGCCAGCAGCCCCTGGGAGGTCCCTAACTATGGCTACACCTTC. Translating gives CASSPWEVPNYGYTF.

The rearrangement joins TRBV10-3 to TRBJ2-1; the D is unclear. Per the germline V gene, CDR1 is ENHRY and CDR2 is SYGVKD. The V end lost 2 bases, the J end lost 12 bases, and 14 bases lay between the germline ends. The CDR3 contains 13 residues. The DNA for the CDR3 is TGTGCCATCAGTGAGCAGTTAATGGATGGGCAGTTCTTC. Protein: CAISEQLMDGQFF.

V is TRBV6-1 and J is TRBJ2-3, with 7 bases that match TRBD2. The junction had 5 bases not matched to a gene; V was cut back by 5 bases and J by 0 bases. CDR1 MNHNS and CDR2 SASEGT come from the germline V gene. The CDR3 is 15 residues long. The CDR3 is CASSPRTRSTDTQYF. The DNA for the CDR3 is TGTGCCAGCAGTCCCCGGACTAGGAGCACAGATACGCAGTATTTT.

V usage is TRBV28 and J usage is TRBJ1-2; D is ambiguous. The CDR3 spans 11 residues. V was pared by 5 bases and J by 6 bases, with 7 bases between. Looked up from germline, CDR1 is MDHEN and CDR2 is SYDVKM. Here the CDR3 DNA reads TGTGCCAGCAGTACCCCCGATGGCTACACCTTC. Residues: CASSTPDGYTF.

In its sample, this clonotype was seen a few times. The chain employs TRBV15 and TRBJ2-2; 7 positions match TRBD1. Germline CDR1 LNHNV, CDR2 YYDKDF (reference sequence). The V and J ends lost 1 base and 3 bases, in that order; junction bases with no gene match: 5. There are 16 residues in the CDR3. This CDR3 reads CATSRAVGTDTGELFF. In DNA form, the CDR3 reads TGTGCCACCAGCAGAGCCGTCGGGACAGACACCGGGGAGCTGTTTTTT.

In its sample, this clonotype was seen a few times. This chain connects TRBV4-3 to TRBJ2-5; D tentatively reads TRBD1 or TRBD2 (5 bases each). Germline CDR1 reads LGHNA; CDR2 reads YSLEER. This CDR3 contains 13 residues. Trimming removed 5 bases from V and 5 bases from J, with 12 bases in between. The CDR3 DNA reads TGCGCCAGCAGCAGAAGCGAGGGGGAGACCCAGTACTTC. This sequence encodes CASSRSEGETQYF.

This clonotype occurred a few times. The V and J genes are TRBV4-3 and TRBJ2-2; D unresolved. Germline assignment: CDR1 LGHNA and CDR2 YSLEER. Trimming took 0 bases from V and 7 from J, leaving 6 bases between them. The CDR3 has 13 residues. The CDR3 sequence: CASSQDYGGELFF. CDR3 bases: TGCGCCAGCAGCCAAGATTACGGCGGGGAGCTGTTTTTT.

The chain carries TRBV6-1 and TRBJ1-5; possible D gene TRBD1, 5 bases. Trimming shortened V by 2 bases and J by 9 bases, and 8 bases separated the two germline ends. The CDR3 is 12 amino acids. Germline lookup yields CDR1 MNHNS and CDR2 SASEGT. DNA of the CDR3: TGTGCCAGCAGTGAAAGGGGCCGGCCCCAGCATTTT. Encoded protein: CASSERGRPQHF.